The 25 T cell receptor beta chains in this list originate from one sample, sequenced in a study of cytomegalovirus exposure and HLA in healthy donors (dated by TCRdb to between 2016 and 2019). The method was the immunoSEQ multiplex PCR assay. The multiplex PCR relied on a mix of 60 forward primers for TCR Vbeta segments and 13 reverse primers for TCR Jbeta segments. TCRdb retrieved this table from immuneACCESS and kept in-frame rearrangements only. Not all clones are present; in checked studies, unresolved V genes account for under half, and no reason is known for the remainder. In this sample the table shows about 160,000 clones, over 75% of which occur a single time. Jointly, the top ten make up around 1.9% of the sample. Input material: PBMCs. The source is a woman between 18 and 30 years old in good health and CMV-seronegative.

CDR3 in amino acids: CASSMGLGEQFF. In DNA form, the CDR3 reads TGTGCCAGTAGTATGGGCTTGGGTGAGCAGTTCTTC. The chain combines TRBV19 with TRBJ2-1; D unresolved. The V and J ends lost 3 bases and 9 bases respectively, with 9 bases between them. This CDR3 has 12 amino acids. Germline V gives CDR1 LNHDA, CDR2 SQIVND (reference sequence).

The chain couples TRBV4-1 to TRBJ2-2; TRBD1 is a possible D gene (8 bases). The CDR3 consists of 16 residues. Trimming removed 4 bases at V and 7 bases at J, with 19 bases between. Germline loops: CDR1 MGHRA, CDR2 YSYEKL. CDR3: CASSLRQGRGNGELFF. The CDR3 DNA reads TGCGCCAGCAGCCTCAGACAGGGGAGGGGGAACGGGGAGCTGTTTTTT.

The chain links TRBV7-9 to TRBJ1-3, with D perhaps TRBD1 (6 bases). With 3 bases removed from V and 2 bases from J, the gap between germline ends came to 11 bases. The CDR3 length is 15 residues. CDR1 and CDR2 from the germline V gene are SEHNR and FQNEAQ (reference sequence). CDR3 residues: CASSFSSGAGNTIYF. The DNA for the CDR3 is TGTGCCAGCAGCTTTTCGTCAGGGGCTGGAAACACCATATATTTT.

CDR3 DNA: TGTGCCAGCAGTTTAGTGCGACAGGGAGTGATCGGGGAGCTGTTTTTT. Translation: CASSLVRQGVIGELFF. The rearrangement joins TRBV27 to TRBJ2-2; 7 nucleotides align to TRBD1. Germline V CDR1 and CDR2: MNHEY, SMNVEV (reference sequence). The length of the CDR3 is 16 residues. V lost 2 bases and J lost 7; bases outside the gene matches: 10.

This clone has just a few counts. The chain recombines TRBV7-8 with TRBJ1-1; 9 bases line up with TRBD1. Germline V CDR1 and CDR2: SGHVS, FQNEAQ. Trimming took 5 bases from V and 3 from J; bases not matched to a gene: 10. This CDR3 has 16 amino acids. The CDR3 is CASSRTYRGPDTEAFF. DNA of the CDR3: TGTGCCAGCAGCCGCACATACAGGGGGCCAGACACTGAAGCTTTCTTT.

V gene TRBV7-3 combines with J gene TRBJ1-6, with D tentatively TRBD1 (5 bases). Germline V gives CDR1 SGHTA, CDR2 FQGTGA. The V end lost 0 bases, the J end lost 8 bases, and 8 bases lay between the germline ends. The length of the CDR3 is 14 residues. The CDR3 coding sequence is TGTGCCAGCAGCTTAACGGGGGGGGATTCACCCCTCCACTTT. This encodes CASSLTGGDSPLHF.

The V and J genes are TRBV6-5 and TRBJ2-2; possibly TRBD1 for D (6 bases). With 6 bases removed from V and 8 bases from J, the gap between germline ends came to 13 bases. CDR3 size: 13 residues. CDR1 and CDR2 (germline): MNHEY, SVGAGI. The CDR3 region has the DNA TGTGCCAGCAGCCAGGGGCTGGCAGGGGAGCTGTTTTTT. Residues: CASSQGLAGELFF.

This chain uses TRBV6-1 with TRBJ2-1, with D unresolved. The CDR3 runs to 12 residues. Trimming took 4 bases from V and 8 from J, leaving 9 bases between them. The germline CDR1 and CDR2 sequences are MNHNS and SASEGT. The CDR3, as DNA: TGTGCCAGCAGTGGGCTAGGAGATGAGCAGTTCTTC. Its protein product is CASSGLGDEQFF.

About this clone: An end of the junction differs from the germline gene, which may be a read error. The chain employs TRBV4-1 and TRBJ2-7; 9 positions agree with TRBD1. The CDR3 runs 14 residues. CDR1 MGHRA and CDR2 YSYEKL come from the germline V gene. CDR3 loop: CASGQRQGAYEQYF. The CDR3 DNA is TGCGCCAGCGGCCAGAGACAGGGGGCCTACGAGCAGTACTTC.

J is TRBJ1-4 and V is TRBV6-5; D is unresolved. The CDR3 runs 11 residues. Trimming took off 6 bases at V and 8 bases at J, with 7 bases between the two ends. Germline loops: CDR1 MNHEY, CDR2 SVGAGI. CDR3 nucleotide sequence: TGTGCCAGCAGGTATCGGGAAAAACTGTTTTTT. It is translated as CASRYREKLFF.

The chain employs TRBV4-1 and TRBJ1-1; no definite D call. Per germline, CDR1 MGHRA and CDR2 YSYEKL. V was clipped by 0 bases and J by 3 bases, with 11 bases between them. There are 15 residues in the CDR3. The CDR3 nucleotides read TGCGCCAGCAGCCAAGATCCCGGAACAGACACTGAAGCTTTCTTT. It codes for CASSQDPGTDTEAFF.

For the CDR3, the DNA is TGTGCCAGCAGCGTAGGTGGGGGGGCCGGGGAGCTGTTTTTT. Translated: CASSVGGGAGELFF. The chain employs TRBV9 and TRBJ2-2, with 7 bases fitting TRBD2. The germline V gene has CDR1 SGDLS and CDR2 YYNGEE. J lost 6 bases, V lost 0 bases, and 2 bases had no gene match. This CDR3 contains 14 residues.

This chain joins TRBV6-5 and TRBJ2-1, with 8 bases fitting TRBD2. V gave up 0 bases and J gave up 8 bases; unmatched junction bases: 6. This CDR3 spans 15 amino acids. Germline loops: CDR1 MNHEY, CDR2 SVGAGI. The CDR3 coding sequence is TGTGCCAGCAGTTACTCGGGCGGGAGGAAGGATGAGCAGTTCTTC. Protein product: CASSYSGGRKDEQFF.

A few counts support this clone. This chain joins TRBV9 and TRBJ2-3, with D maybe TRBD2 (6 bases). V lost 2 bases, J lost 6 bases, and 10 bases lay in between. Germline-derived CDR1 and CDR2 are SGDLS and YYNGEE. The CDR3 is made up of 13 amino acids. For the CDR3, the DNA is TGTGCCAGCAGCGTCGGGAGTAGCGATACGCAGTATTTT. This sequence encodes CASSVGSSDTQYF.

DNA for the CDR3: TGTGCCAGCAGTGATCAAGGACTGGGCACAGATACGCAGTATTTT. Protein: CASSDQGLGTDTQYF. The J gene is TRBJ2-3, the V gene TRBV6-1, with a weak D call TRBD2 (5 bases). This CDR3 is built from 15 residues. Germline assignment: CDR1 MNHNS and CDR2 SASEGT. V lost 3 bases to trimming and J lost 1 base, with 11 bases between them.

This clone was detected a few times. The chain carries TRBV7-3 and TRBJ2-6, with D uncertain. The CDR3 is made up of 18 amino acids. Germline CDR1 reads SGHTA; CDR2 reads FQGTGA. Trimming removed 2 bases from V and 0 bases from J, with 14 bases in between. The CDR3 bases are TGTGCCAGCAGCTTAGATGGGTGGGCCAGCTCTGGGGCCAACGTCCTGACTTTC. It is translated as CASSLDGWASSGANVLTF.

The rearrangement uses TRBV19 and TRBJ2-3; TRBD1 might be the D (6 bases). This CDR3 comprises 13 residues. CDR1 and CDR2 from the germline V gene are LNHDA and SQIVND (reference sequence). V was trimmed by 5 bases and J by 11 bases, leaving 17 bases between them. CDR3 amino acids: CASSGTIRGLQYF. The CDR3 region has the DNA TGTGCCAGTAGTGGCACGATCAGGGGCCTGCAGTATTTT.

The chain has TRBV12-5 and TRBJ1-5; tentatively, D is TRBD1 (5 bases). CDR1 LGHNT and CDR2 FRNRAP come from the germline V gene. The length of the CDR3 is 16 residues. The V end was cut by 1 base, the J end by 4 bases, with 14 bases between. In DNA, the CDR3 is TGTGCTAGTGGTTTGGACTTCGGTGGGGGGAATCAGCCCCAGCATTTT. This sequence encodes CASGLDFGGGNQPQHF.

The chain joins TRBV7-7 to TRBJ2-2; 7 bases are shared with TRBD1. Per the germline V gene, CDR1 is SSHAT and CDR2 is FNYEAQ (reference sequence). V shed 5 bases and J 8 bases; nucleotides not matched to a gene: 8. The CDR3 runs 14 residues. The CDR3 reads CASSRQGLGGELFF. CDR3 nucleotides: TGTGCCAGCAGCCGACAGGGTCTGGGAGGGGAGCTGTTTTTT. Drawing the rest from reference TRBV7-7 and TRBJ2-2, the complete variable domain is GAGVSQSPRYKVTKRGQDVTLRCDPISSHATLYWYQQALGQGPEFLTYFNYEAQPDKSGLPSDRFSAERPEGSISTLTIQRTEQRDSAMYRCASSRQGLGGELFFGEGSRLTVL.

This clone was detected only a few times. This sequence joins TRBV19 and TRBJ1-1, with no clear D. The germline V gene has CDR1 LNHDA and CDR2 SQIVND (reference sequence). V was trimmed by 3 bases and J by 0 bases, leaving 14 bases between them. This CDR3 is 16 amino acids long. Here the CDR3 reads CASSIEAEPMNTEAFF. DNA for the CDR3: TGTGCCAGTAGTATCGAGGCGGAACCTATGAACACTGAAGCTTTCTTT. Full variable domain (remainder filled in from reference TRBV19 and TRBJ1-1): DGGITQSPKYLFRKEGQNVTLSCEQNLNHDAMYWYRQDPGQGLRLIYYSQIVNDFQKGDIAEGYSVSREKKESFPLTVTSAQKNPTAFYLCASSIEAEPMNTEAFFGQGTRLTVV.

The J gene is TRBJ2-3, the V gene TRBV9; 12 bases are shared with TRBD2. Germline V gene data show CDR1 as SGDLS and CDR2 as YYNGEE. With 4 bases clipped from V and 6 bases from J, the junction kept 15 bases outside the gene matches. The CDR3 sequence is 18 residues long. The CDR3 DNA reads TGTGCCAGCAGCCCTCGAACGTATTCTAGCGGGGGGGCTGATACGCAGTATTTT. Translated: CASSPRTYSSGGADTQYF.

There are a few counts of this clone. The chain links TRBV28 to TRBJ2-1; 8 nucleotides align to TRBD2. The length of the CDR3 is 15 residues. Looked up from germline, CDR1 is MDHEN and CDR2 is SYDVKM. J gave up 7 bases and V 5 bases, and 10 bases lay outside the gene matches. DNA for the CDR3: TGTGCCAGCAGTCTGGCGGGAGGCATGAAAAATGAGCAGTTCTTC. Translation: CASSLAGGMKNEQFF.

This clone was observed a few times. V gene TRBV19 combines with J gene TRBJ2-2; D gene uncertain. Germline loops: CDR1 LNHDA, CDR2 SQIVND (reference sequence). CDR3 size: 14 residues. Trimming took 2 bases from V and 0 from J, leaving 4 bases between them. In DNA, the CDR3 is TGTGCCAGTAGTATACAGGCGAACACCGGGGAGCTGTTTTTT. It codes for CASSIQANTGELFF.

The V call is TRBV5-8, the J call TRBJ2-5; 10 bases align to TRBD2. The CDR3 loop spans 17 amino acids. The V gene's germline CDR1 is SGHTS and CDR2 YDEGEE. V dropped 4 bases and J dropped 4; count of bases not matched to a gene: 13. The CDR3 coding sequence is TGTGCCAGCAGCCCGCGGAGCGGGGGGGCCGGAGTAGAGACCCAGTACTTC. As protein: CASSPRSGGAGVETQYF.

V and J are TRBV28 and TRBJ2-7; the match to TRBD1 covers 9 bases. Germline CDR1 and CDR2: MDHEN and SYDVKM. This CDR3 spans 15 amino acids. Germline trimming cut 2 bases from V and 1 base from J; bases unmatched to any gene: 3. The chain's CDR3 is CASSLGGTGSYEQYF. DNA for the CDR3: TGTGCCAGCAGTTTAGGAGGGACAGGGTCCTACGAGCAGTACTTC.